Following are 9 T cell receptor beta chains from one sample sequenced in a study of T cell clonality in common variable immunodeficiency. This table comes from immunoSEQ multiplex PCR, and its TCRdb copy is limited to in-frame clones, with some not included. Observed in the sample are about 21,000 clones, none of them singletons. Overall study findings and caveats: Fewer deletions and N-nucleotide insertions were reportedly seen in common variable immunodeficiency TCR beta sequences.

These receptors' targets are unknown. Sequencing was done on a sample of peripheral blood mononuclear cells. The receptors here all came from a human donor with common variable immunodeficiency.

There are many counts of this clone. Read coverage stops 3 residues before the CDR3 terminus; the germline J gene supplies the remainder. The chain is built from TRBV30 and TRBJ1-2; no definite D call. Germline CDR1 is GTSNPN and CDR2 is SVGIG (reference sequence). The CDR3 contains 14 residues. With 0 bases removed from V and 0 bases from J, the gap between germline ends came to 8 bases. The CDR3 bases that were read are TGTGCCTGGAGTGTAGAGGGCGCTAACTATGGC. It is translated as CAWSVEGANYG. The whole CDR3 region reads CAWSVEGANYGYTF.

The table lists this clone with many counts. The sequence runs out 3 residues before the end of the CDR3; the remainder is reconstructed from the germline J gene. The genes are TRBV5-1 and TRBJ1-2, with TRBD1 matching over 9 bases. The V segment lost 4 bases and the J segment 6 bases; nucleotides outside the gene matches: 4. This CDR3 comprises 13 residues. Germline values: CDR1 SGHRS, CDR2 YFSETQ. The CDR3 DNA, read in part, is TGCGCCAGCAGCGAGAGGACAGGGGATGGC. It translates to CASSERTGDG. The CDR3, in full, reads CASSERTGDGYTF.

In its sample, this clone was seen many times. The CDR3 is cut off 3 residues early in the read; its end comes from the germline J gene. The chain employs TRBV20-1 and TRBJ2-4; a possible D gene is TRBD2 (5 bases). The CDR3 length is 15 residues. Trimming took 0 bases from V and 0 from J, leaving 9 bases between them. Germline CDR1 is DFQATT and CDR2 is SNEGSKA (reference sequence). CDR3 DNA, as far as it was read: TGCAGTGCTAGAGATACTGCGGGAGCCAAAAACATT. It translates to CSARDTAGAKNI. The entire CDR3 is CSARDTAGAKNIQYF.

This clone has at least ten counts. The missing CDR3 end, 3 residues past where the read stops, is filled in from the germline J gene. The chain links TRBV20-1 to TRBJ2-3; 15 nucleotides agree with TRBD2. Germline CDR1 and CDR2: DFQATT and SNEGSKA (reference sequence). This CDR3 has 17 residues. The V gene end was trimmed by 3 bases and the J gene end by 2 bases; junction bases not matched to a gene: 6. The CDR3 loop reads CSARGLAGGGFTDTQYF. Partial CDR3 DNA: TGCAGTGCTAGGGGACTAGCGGGGGGAGGTTTCACAGATACG.

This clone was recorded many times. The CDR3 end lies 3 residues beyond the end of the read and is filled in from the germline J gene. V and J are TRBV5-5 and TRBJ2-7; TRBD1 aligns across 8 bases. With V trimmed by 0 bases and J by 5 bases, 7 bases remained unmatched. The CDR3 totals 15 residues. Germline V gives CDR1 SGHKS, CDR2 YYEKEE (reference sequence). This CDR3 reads CASSLGDRIRDEQYF. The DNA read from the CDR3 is TGTGCCAGCAGCTTGGGGGACAGGATTCGCGACGAG.

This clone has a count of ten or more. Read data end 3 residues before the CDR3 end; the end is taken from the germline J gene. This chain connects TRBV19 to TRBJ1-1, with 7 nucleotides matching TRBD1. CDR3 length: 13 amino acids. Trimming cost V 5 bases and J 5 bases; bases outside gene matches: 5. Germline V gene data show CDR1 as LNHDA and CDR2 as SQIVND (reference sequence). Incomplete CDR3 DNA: TGTGCCAGTAGTGGCGACAGGGTAACTGAA. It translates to CASSGDRVTE. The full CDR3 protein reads CASSGDRVTEAFF.

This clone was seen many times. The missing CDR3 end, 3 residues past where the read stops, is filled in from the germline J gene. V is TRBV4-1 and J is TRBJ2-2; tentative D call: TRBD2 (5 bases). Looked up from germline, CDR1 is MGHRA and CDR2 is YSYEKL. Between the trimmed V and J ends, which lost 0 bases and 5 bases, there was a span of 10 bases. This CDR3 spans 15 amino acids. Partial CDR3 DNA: TGCGCCAGCAGCCAAGAGAGCCCGGGGACCGGGGAG. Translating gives CASSQESPGTGE. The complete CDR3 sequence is CASSQESPGTGELFF.

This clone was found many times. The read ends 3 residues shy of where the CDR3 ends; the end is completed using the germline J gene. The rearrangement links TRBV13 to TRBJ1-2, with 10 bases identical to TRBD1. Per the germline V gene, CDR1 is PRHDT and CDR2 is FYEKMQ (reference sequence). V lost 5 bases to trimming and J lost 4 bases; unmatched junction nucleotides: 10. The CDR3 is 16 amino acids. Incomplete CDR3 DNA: TGTGCCAGCAGCACCCTACGGGACAGGGGTAGCTATGGC. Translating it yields CASSTLRDRGSYG. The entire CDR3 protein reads CASSTLRDRGSYGYTF.

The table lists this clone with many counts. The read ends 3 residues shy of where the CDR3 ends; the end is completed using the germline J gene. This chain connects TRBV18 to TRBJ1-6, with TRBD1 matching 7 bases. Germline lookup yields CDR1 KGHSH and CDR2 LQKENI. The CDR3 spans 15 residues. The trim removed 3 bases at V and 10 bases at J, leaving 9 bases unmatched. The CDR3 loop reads CASSPGEGAQSPLHF. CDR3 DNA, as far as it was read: TGTGCCAGCTCACCGGGGGAGGGGGCTCAATCACCC.